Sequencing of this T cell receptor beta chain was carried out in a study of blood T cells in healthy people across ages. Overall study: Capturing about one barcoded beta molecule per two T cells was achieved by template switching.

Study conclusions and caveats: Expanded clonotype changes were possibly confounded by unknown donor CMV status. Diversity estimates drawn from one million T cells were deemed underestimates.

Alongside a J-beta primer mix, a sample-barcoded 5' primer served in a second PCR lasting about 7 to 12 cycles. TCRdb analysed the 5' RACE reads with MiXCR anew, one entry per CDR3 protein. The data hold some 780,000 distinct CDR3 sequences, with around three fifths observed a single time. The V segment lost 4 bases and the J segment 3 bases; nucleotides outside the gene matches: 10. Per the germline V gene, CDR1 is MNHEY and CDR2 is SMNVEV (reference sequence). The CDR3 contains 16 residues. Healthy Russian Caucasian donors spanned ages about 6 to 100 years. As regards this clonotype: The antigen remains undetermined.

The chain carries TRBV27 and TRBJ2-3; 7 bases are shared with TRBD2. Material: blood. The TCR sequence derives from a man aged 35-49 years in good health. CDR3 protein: CASSSLTSFGTDTQYF. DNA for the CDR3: TGTGCCAGCAGTTCTCTGACTAGCTTTGGGACAGATACGCAGTATTTT.